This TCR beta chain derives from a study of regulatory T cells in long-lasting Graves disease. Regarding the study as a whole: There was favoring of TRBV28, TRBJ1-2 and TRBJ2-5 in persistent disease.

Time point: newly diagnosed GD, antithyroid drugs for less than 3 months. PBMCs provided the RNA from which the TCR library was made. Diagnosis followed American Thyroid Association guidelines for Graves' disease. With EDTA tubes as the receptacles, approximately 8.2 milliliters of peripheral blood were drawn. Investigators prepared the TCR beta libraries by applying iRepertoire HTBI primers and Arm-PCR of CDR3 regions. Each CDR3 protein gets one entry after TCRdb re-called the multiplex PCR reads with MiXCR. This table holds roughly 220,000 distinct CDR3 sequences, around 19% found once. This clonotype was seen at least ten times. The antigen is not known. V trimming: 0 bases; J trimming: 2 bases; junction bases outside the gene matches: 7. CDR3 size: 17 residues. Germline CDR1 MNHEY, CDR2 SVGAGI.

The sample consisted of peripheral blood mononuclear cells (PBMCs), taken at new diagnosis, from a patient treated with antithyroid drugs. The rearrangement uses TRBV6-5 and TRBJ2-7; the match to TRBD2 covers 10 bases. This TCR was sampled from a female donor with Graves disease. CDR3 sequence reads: CASSYSKSSGRAYEQYF. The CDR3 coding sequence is TGTGCCAGCAGTTACTCGAAATCAAGCGGGAGGGCCTACGAGCAGTACTTC.